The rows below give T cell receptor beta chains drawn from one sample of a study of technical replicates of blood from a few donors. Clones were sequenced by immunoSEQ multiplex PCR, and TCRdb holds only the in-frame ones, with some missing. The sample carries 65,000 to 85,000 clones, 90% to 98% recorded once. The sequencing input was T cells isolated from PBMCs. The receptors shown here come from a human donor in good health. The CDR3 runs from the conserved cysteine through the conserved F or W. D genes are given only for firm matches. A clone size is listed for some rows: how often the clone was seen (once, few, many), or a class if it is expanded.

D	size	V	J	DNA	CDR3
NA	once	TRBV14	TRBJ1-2	TGTGCCAGCAGCCAAGCCAGCCAAGACTACTACACCTTC	CASSQASQDYYTF
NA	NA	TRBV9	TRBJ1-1	TGTGCCAGCAGCACAGGTAGTCACACTGAAGCTTTCTTT	CASSTGSHTEAFF
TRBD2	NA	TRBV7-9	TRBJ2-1	TGTGCCAGCAGCCCTCGACTAGCGGGAGGGAACGTGGGAGGTGAGCAGTTCTTC	CASSPRLAGGNVGGEQFF
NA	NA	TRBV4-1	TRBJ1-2	TGCGCCAGCAGCCAAGAAGCAGCGTGGGGCTACACCTTC	CASSQEAAWGYTF
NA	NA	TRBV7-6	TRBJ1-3	TGTGCCAGCAGCCAGGGGTATTCCTCTGGAAACACCATATATTTT	CASSQGYSSGNTIYF
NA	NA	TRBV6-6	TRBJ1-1	TGTGCCAGCAGTCAGGGCGTGACTGAAGCTTTCTTT	CASSQGVTEAFF
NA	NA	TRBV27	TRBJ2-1	TGTGCCAGCAGTCTCCAAGCGGAACGGGGTCCCTACAGTGAGCAGTTCTTC	CASSLQAERGPYSEQFF
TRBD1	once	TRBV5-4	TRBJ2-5	TGTGCCAGCAGCTGGACAGGGGAGGGGGAGACCCAGTACTTC	CASSWTGEGETQYF
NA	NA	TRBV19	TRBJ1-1	TGTGCCAGTAGTATGTATGGGAGAGCTGAAGCTTTCTTT	CASSMYGRAEAFF
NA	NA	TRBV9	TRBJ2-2	TGTGCCAGCAGCCCTAACACCGGGGAGCTGTTTTTT	CASSPNTGELFF
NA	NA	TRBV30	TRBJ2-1	TGTGCCTGGAAACAGGCCTCCTACAATGAGCAGTTCTTC	CAWKQASYNEQFF
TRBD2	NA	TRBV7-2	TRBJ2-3	TGTGCCAGCAGCACGGGGACTAGCGGGAGCGTTTCAGATACGCAGTATTTT	CASSTGTSGSVSDTQYF
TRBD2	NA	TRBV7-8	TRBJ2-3	TGTGCCAGCAGCTTAGCCAGCGGGAGGGCCTTTGGTACGCAGTATTTT	CASSLASGRAFGTQYF
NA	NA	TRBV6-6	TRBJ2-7	TGTGCCAGCAGTCACGATAGCGGATCGGTTCGCGAGCAGTACTTC	CASSHDSGSVREQYF
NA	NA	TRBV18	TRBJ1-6	TGTGCCAGCTCACCGGAAGTGCCCAGGGTTTCGCCCCTCCACTTT	CASSPEVPRVSPLHF
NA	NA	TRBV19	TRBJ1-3	TGTGCCAGTAATACAGGATCCACTGGAAACACCATATATTTT	CASNTGSTGNTIYF